A selection of T cell receptor beta chains follows, all from one sample in a study of blood T cell repertoires in COVID-19. Measured with immunoSEQ multiplex PCR; TCRdb has only the in-frame clones, and not every one. The data show fewer than 100,000 clones, with about 87% seen just once and around 7.4% held by the top ten. The material sequenced was peripheral blood. The receptors were sampled from a human donor with acute or convalescent COVID-19. The donor label of this sample is uncertain. CDR3s include the opening cysteine and the closing phenylalanine or tryptophan. A D gene is named only where the DNA matches it firmly. Expanded clones are given a class, and other clones once, few, many or no size at all.

CDR3: CASSLHTDTQYF
DNA: TGTGCCAGCAGTTTACACACAGATACGCAGTATTTT
D: NA
length: 12
size: NA
V: TRBV12-3/TRBV12-4
J: TRBJ2-3

CDR3: CASSQRGQGVQPQHF
DNA: TGTGCCAGCAGCCAAAGAGGCCAGGGGGTTCAGCCCCAGCATTTT
D: TRBD1
length: 15
size: NA
V: TRBV4-2
J: TRBJ1-5

CDR3: CASSLGGPETQYF
DNA: TGCGCCAGCAGCTTGGGGGGGCCCGAGACCCAGTACTTC
D: NA
length: 13
size: once
V: TRBV5-1
J: TRBJ2-5

CDR3: CASRRNPPWQTPHGYTF
DNA: TGTGCCAGCAGACGAAACCCACCTTGGCAGACACCTCATGGCTACACCTTC
D: NA
length: 17
size: NA
V: TRBV6-6
J: TRBJ1-2

CDR3: CASSLAGSYEQYF
DNA: TGTGCCAGCAGCTTGGCCGGTTCCTACGAGCAGTACTTC
D: NA
length: 13
size: NA
V: TRBV5-4
J: TRBJ2-7

CDR3: CASSLGAQYEQYF
DNA: TGTGCCAGCAGTTTGGGGGCTCAATACGAGCAGTACTTC
D: NA
length: 13
size: NA
V: TRBV12-3/TRBV12-4
J: TRBJ2-7

CDR3: CAWSVLDTGSPLHF
DNA: TGTGCCTGGAGTGTACTTGACACGGGATCACCCCTCCACTTT
D: NA
length: 14
size: NA
V: TRBV30
J: TRBJ1-6

CDR3: CASSANSATNEKLFF
DNA: TGTGCCAGCAGCGCGAACAGTGCAACTAATGAAAAACTGTTTTTT
D: NA
length: 15
size: NA
V: TRBV5-4
J: TRBJ1-4

CDR3: CASGLPGGAGTQYF
DNA: TGTGCCAGCGGACTTCCTGGGGGGGCCGGGACCCAGTACTTC
D: NA
length: 14
size: NA
V: TRBV7-9
J: TRBJ2-5

CDR3: CASSLRSTNEKLFF
DNA: TGTGCCAGCTCACTTAGATCAACTAATGAAAAACTGTTTTTT
D: NA
length: 14
size: NA
V: TRBV18
J: TRBJ1-4

CDR3: CASTLRTGHRGYTF
DNA: TGTGCCAGCACCTTAAGGACAGGGCATAGAGGCTACACCTTC
D: TRBD1
length: 14
size: NA
V: TRBV5-4
J: TRBJ1-2

CDR3: CASSQGQTMNTEAFF
DNA: TGTGCCAGCTCACAGGGACAGACCATGAACACTGAAGCTTTCTTT
D: TRBD1
length: 15
size: NA
V: TRBV18
J: TRBJ1-1

CDR3: CAISRSGGPDTQYF
DNA: TGTGCCATCAGTCGTAGCGGGGGACCAGATACGCAGTATTTT
D: TRBD2
length: 14
size: NA
V: TRBV10-3
J: TRBJ2-3

CDR3: CASSGQAVYGYTF
DNA: TGTGCCAGCAGCGGACAGGCAGTCTATGGCTACACCTTC
D: TRBD1
length: 13
size: once
V: TRBV6-2/TRBV6-3
J: TRBJ1-2

CDR3: CASTRDTLNTEAFF
DNA: TGTGCCAGCACCCGAGACACCCTGAACACTGAAGCTTTCTTT
D: NA
length: 14
size: NA
V: TRBV28
J: TRBJ1-1

CDR3: CASSLREQTSSPLHF
DNA: TGTGCCAGCAGTTTAAGAGAACAGACGTCTTCACCCCTCCACTTT
D: NA
length: 15
size: few
V: TRBV28
J: TRBJ1-6

CDR3: CASSPWVPGENTEAFF
DNA: TGTGCCAGCTCACCATGGGTCCCAGGGGAGAACACTGAAGCTTTCTTT
D: NA
length: 16
size: NA
V: TRBV18
J: TRBJ1-1

CDR3: CASSGTGIGIYNEQFF
DNA: TGTGCCAGCAGTGGCACGGGGATAGGGATTTACAATGAGCAGTTCTTC
D: NA
length: 16
size: few
V: TRBV2
J: TRBJ2-1

CDR3: CASTPGQVNTGELFF
DNA: TGTGCCAGCACCCCGGGACAGGTTAACACCGGGGAGCTGTTTTTT
D: TRBD1
length: 15
size: once
V: TRBV7-2
J: TRBJ2-2

CDR3: CASSYPTGGSGNTIYF
DNA: TGTGCCAGCAGCTACCCCACAGGGGGCTCTGGAAACACCATATATTTT
D: TRBD1
length: 16
size: NA
V: TRBV5-6
J: TRBJ1-3

CDR3: CASSPGGVRKMVFF
DNA: TGTGCCAGCAGCCCCGGGGGGGTGAGAAAAATGGTGTTTTTT
D: NA
length: 14
size: NA
V: TRBV3-1/TRBV3-2
J: TRBJ1-4

CDR3: CASSLGGPGTDTQYF
DNA: TGTGCCAGCAGCCTCGGGGGGCCCGGCACAGATACGCAGTATTTT
D: NA
length: 15
size: NA
V: TRBV5-8
J: TRBJ2-3

CDR3: CASSQEGQVNTEAFF
DNA: TGCGCCAGCAGCCAAGAAGGACAGGTGAACACTGAAGCTTTCTTT
D: TRBD1
length: 15
size: NA
V: TRBV4-3
J: TRBJ1-1

CDR3: CASKRQGAVKNIQYF
DNA: TGTGCCAGCAAGAGACAGGGGGCCGTCAAAAACATTCAGTACTTC
D: TRBD1
length: 15
size: NA
V: TRBV2
J: TRBJ2-4

CDR3: CASEANTEAFF
DNA: TGTGCCAGCGAGGCGAACACTGAAGCTTTCTTT
D: NA
length: 11
size: NA
V: TRBV7-9
J: TRBJ1-1

CDR3: CASSDPDRGGFYTF
DNA: TGCGCCAGCAGTGACCCAGACAGGGGGGGTTTTTACACCTTC
D: TRBD1
length: 14
size: NA
V: TRBV10-2
J: TRBJ1-2

CDR3: CASSLSSGVIGYTF
DNA: TGTGCCAGCAGTTTATCTTCCGGGGTGATTGGCTACACCTTC
D: NA
length: 14
size: once
V: TRBV27
J: TRBJ1-2

CDR3: CASSAGQLPNQPQHF
DNA: TGCGCCAGCAGTGCGGGACAGCTTCCTAATCAGCCCCAGCATTTT
D: TRBD1
length: 15
size: NA
V: TRBV10-2
J: TRBJ1-5

CDR3: CASTAPGVSYGYTF
DNA: TGTGCCAGCACCGCCCCGGGGGTGAGTTATGGCTACACCTTC
D: NA
length: 14
size: NA
V: TRBV28
J: TRBJ1-2

CDR3: CASSQSAGALTGELFF
DNA: TGTGCCAGCAGCCAGTCAGCGGGGGCCCTCACCGGGGAGCTGTTTTTT
D: TRBD2
length: 16
size: NA
V: TRBV4-2
J: TRBJ2-2

CDR3: CASSLAGEPLHF
DNA: TGTGCCAGCAGTTTAGCAGGGGAACCCCTCCACTTT
D: NA
length: 12
size: few
V: TRBV27
J: TRBJ1-6

CDR3: CASSQEPVYEQYF
DNA: TGTGCCAGCAGCCAAGAACCGGTCTACGAGCAGTACTTC
D: NA
length: 13
size: NA
V: TRBV3-1/TRBV3-2
J: TRBJ2-7

CDR3: CAWSVWAGGTEAFF
DNA: TGTGCCTGGAGTGTATGGGCAGGGGGCACTGAAGCTTTCTTT
D: TRBD1
length: 14
size: NA
V: TRBV30
J: TRBJ1-1

CDR3: CASTGNVNEKLFF
DNA: TGTGCCAGTACAGGGAACGTGAATGAAAAACTGTTTTTT
D: NA
length: 13
size: NA
V: TRBV19
J: TRBJ1-4

CDR3: CAISEPGGSYEQYF
DNA: TGTGCCATCAGTGAGCCGGGGGGGTCCTACGAGCAGTACTTC
D: TRBD2
length: 14
size: NA
V: TRBV10-3
J: TRBJ2-7

CDR3: CASSPERSYNSPLHF
DNA: TGTGCCAGCTCACCGGAGAGGTCCTATAATTCACCCCTCCACTTT
D: NA
length: 15
size: once
V: TRBV18
J: TRBJ1-6

CDR3: CASSSAENTEAFF
DNA: TGTGCCAGCAGTTCCGCGGAGAACACTGAAGCTTTCTTT
D: NA
length: 13
size: NA
V: TRBV12-3/TRBV12-4
J: TRBJ1-1

CDR3: CASSVQGAVAGYTF
DNA: TGTGCCAGTAGTGTACAGGGGGCCGTGGCGGGCTACACCTTC
D: TRBD1
length: 14
size: NA
V: TRBV19
J: TRBJ1-2

CDR3: CASSAGQVRQPQHF
DNA: TGTGCCAGCAGTGCAGGACAGGTTCGTCAGCCCCAGCATTTT
D: TRBD1
length: 14
size: NA
V: TRBV2
J: TRBJ1-5

CDR3: CASSLAGAQYF
DNA: TGTGCCAGCAGCTTGGCGGGGGCCCAGTACTTC
D: NA
length: 11
size: few
V: TRBV5-6
J: TRBJ2-5

CDR3: CASSIASGGLQETQYF
DNA: TGTGCCAGTAGTATAGCGAGCGGGGGACTCCAAGAGACCCAGTACTTC
D: TRBD2
length: 16
size: NA
V: TRBV19
J: TRBJ2-5

CDR3: CATRLTAGKGGYTF
DNA: TGTGCCACCCGGCTGACGGCAGGGAAGGGTGGCTACACCTTC
D: NA
length: 14
size: NA
V: TRBV15
J: TRBJ1-2